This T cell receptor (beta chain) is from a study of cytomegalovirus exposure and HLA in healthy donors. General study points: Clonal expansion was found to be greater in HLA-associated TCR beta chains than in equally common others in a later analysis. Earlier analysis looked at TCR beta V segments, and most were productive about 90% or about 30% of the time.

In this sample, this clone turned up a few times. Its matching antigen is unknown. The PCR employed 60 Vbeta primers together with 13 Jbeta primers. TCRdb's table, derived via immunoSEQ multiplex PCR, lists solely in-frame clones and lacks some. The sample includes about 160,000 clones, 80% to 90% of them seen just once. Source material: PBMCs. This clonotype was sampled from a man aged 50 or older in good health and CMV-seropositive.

The CDR3 DNA sequence: TGTGCCAGTAGTATGGGGACTAGCGTCTACAATGAGCAGTTCTTC. This translates into CASSMGTSVYNEQFF. The V call is TRBV19, the J call TRBJ2-1, with TRBD2 matching 10 bases. J was trimmed by 3 bases and V by 3 bases; bases with no gene match: 2. Germline CDR1 LNHDA, CDR2 SQIVND (reference sequence). This CDR3 region has 15 residues.